These 20 T cell receptor beta chains came from one sample sequenced in a study of cytomegalovirus exposure and HLA in healthy donors (dated by TCRdb to the late 2010s). Libraries were made using the immunoSEQ multiplex PCR assay. The multiplex PCR relied on a mix of 60 forward primers for TCR Vbeta segments and 13 reverse primers for TCR Jbeta segments. TCRdb provides this immuneACCESS table in a form limited to in-frame rearrangements. Some clones are lacking; in checked studies, under half of them reflect an unresolved V gene, and why the rest are absent is not known. This sample gives under 140,000 clones in total; roughly 84% of them show up just once. Of the sample, about 6.6% falls within the top ten clones. Material: PBMCs. These receptors all stem from a man aged 25 to 45 in good health and CMV-seropositive.

This clone was seen only a few times. The CDR3 spells CASSLGGASDSKETQYF. The CDR3 bases are TGTGCCAGCAGCCTCGGCGGGGCCTCAGACTCTAAAGAGACCCAGTACTTC. The chain links TRBV11-3 to TRBJ2-5, with D possibly TRBD2 on 6 matching bases. This CDR3 has 17 amino acids. Trimming stripped 5 bases from V and 3 bases from J, with 22 bases between. In germline, CDR1 is SGHNT, CDR2 YENEEA.

The rearrangement uses TRBV30 and TRBJ2-7, with 7 positions matching TRBD1. Germline V gene sequence: CDR1 GTSNPN, CDR2 SVGIG (reference sequence). The junction had 17 bases not matched to a gene; V was cut back by 3 bases and J by 6 bases. The CDR3 consists of 16 residues. As DNA, the CDR3 is TGTGCCTGGAGCCCTATGGAGCCAGGGGGAACCGGCGAGCAGTACTTC. Its translation is CAWSPMEPGGTGEQYF.

This clone was picked up many times. The chain employs TRBV11-2 and TRBJ1-1, with 9 bases fitting TRBD1. The CDR3 runs 14 residues. The J segment lost 3 bases and the V segment lost 3 bases, leaving 2 bases of the junction unmatched. The germline V gene has CDR1 SGHAT and CDR2 FQNNGV. CDR3 amino acids: CASSLTGGHTEAFF. The DNA of the CDR3 is TGTGCCAGCAGCTTGACAGGGGGACACACTGAAGCTTTCTTT.

A word on this clone: Sequence at one end of the junction differs from germline and may be a read error. The CDR3 region is CASNQDLRTGSHEQYF. As DNA, the CDR3 is TGTGCCAGCAACCAAGATCTTAGGACAGGGTCCCACGAGCAGTACTTC. The genes are TRBV4-2 and TRBJ2-7; 8 nucleotides align to TRBD1. Germline CDR1 is LGHNA and CDR2 is YNFKEQ. There are 16 residues in the CDR3.

The chain recombines TRBV5-4 with TRBJ2-3; 9 nucleotides line up with TRBD2. Germline-derived CDR1 and CDR2 are SGHNT and YYREEE (reference sequence). V lost 4 bases, J lost 3 bases, and 15 bases stayed unmatched. This CDR3 has 18 residues. The DNA of the CDR3 is TGTGCCAGCAGCGCCTTACCGGGACTAGCACGTGAGACAGATACGCAGTATTTT. Translated, it gives CASSALPGLARETDTQYF.

This rearrangement joins TRBV28 to TRBJ2-7; 8 bases map to TRBD2. With V trimmed by 3 bases and J by 2 bases, 3 bases remained unmatched. This CDR3 has 14 amino acids. Germline CDR1 reads MDHEN; CDR2 reads SYDVKM. In nucleotides, the CDR3 is TGTGCCAGCAGTTTCGGGGGGGGGACCTACGAGCAGTACTTC. Its translation is CASSFGGGTYEQYF.

This clone was seen only a few times. The genes are TRBV5-6 and TRBJ1-2, with D tentatively TRBD1 (5 bases). Germline assignment: CDR1 SGHDT and CDR2 YYEEEE. The CDR3 runs to 14 residues. The V end was cut by 4 bases, the J end by 4 bases, with 14 bases between. The CDR3 DNA is TGTGCCAGCAGCCTGCGGGGGGGAGCCTATGGCTACACCTTC. This encodes CASSLRGGAYGYTF.

The chain recombines TRBV14 with TRBJ1-2; possibly TRBD1 for D (6 bases). CDR3 length: 15 amino acids. V lost 3 bases and J 7 bases, leaving 18 bases between the germline ends. Germline values: CDR1 SGHDN, CDR2 FVKESK. CDR3 amino acids: CASSHGKGVGRGYTF. DNA for the CDR3: TGTGCCAGCAGCCACGGCAAGGGGGTCGGACGTGGCTACACCTTC.

A note on this clone: A read error is the likely source, as a far larger clone sits one nucleotide away. The chain uses TRBV27 and TRBJ2-5, with D unclear. Per the germline V gene, CDR1 is MNHEY and CDR2 is SMNVEV (reference sequence). This CDR3 spans 11 amino acids. V dropped 7 bases and J dropped 4 bases, with 7 bases sitting between them. The DNA of the CDR3 is TGTGCCAGCACCTTCGGAGAGACCCAGTACTTC. Amino acids: CASTFGETQYF.

The chain joins TRBV5-8 to TRBJ2-2, with D possibly matching TRBD1 (6 bases). The germline gives CDR1 SGHTS, CDR2 YDEGEE. Deletions cut 4 bases from V and 0 bases from J, with 16 bases between. This CDR3 region has 17 residues. The chain's CDR3 is CASSKRTGTTNTGELFF. The CDR3 DNA sequence: TGTGCCAGCAGCAAAAGGACCGGGACAACGAACACCGGGGAGCTGTTTTTT.

This clone appeared a few times. V gene TRBV7-8 combines with J gene TRBJ2-2; 14 bases align to TRBD2. The CDR3 consists of 18 residues. V dropped 5 bases and J dropped 6; count of bases not matched to a gene: 11. CDR1 is SGHVS, CDR2 FQNEAQ, per germline. The CDR3 protein is CASSRRRTSGGTPGELFF. CDR3 DNA: TGTGCCAGCAGCAGGCGCCGGACTAGCGGGGGGACGCCCGGGGAGCTGTTTTTT.

V is TRBV21-1 and J is TRBJ1-2; no check of the table's D call, TRBD1, against the DNA was made. TRBV21-1 is recorded as a pseudogene. The CDR3 is made up of 15 amino acids. CDR3 in amino acids: CASSKTGIVPYGYTF. The CDR3 DNA reads as TGTGCCAGCAGCAAAACAGGTATCGTTCCTTATGGCTACACCTTC.

The chain links TRBV2 to TRBJ1-2; tentatively, D is TRBD1 (5 bases). Germline loops: CDR1 SNHLY, CDR2 FYNNEI. The CDR3 has 13 residues. Between the trimmed V and J ends, which lost 8 bases and 7 bases, there was a span of 17 bases. The CDR3 reads CASPTESFGGYTF. For the CDR3, the DNA is TGTGCCAGCCCGACAGAAAGTTTCGGTGGCTACACCTTC.

The rearrangement links TRBV19 to TRBJ1-2; 7 nucleotides match TRBD1. The germline V gene has CDR1 LNHDA and CDR2 SQIVND (reference sequence). This CDR3 spans 15 amino acids. With V trimmed by 7 bases and J by 4 bases, 12 bases remained unmatched. CDR3 in DNA: TGTGCCAGTACCTTAGGACAGGAAGATATCTATGGCTACACCTTC. Its protein product is CASTLGQEDIYGYTF.

CDR3 amino acids: CAISGTSSGNEQFF. CDR3 nucleotide sequence: TGTGCCATCAGCGGGACTAGTAGCGGTAATGAGCAGTTCTTC. This chain uses TRBV10-3 with TRBJ2-1; 8 positions match TRBD2. V lost 6 bases and J lost 7; bases outside the gene matches: 8. Per the germline V gene, CDR1 is ENHRY and CDR2 is SYGVKD. The CDR3 contains 14 residues.

The chain employs TRBV25-1 and TRBJ2-2, with a possible D match to TRBD1 (6 bases). Germline V gene data show CDR1 as MGHDK and CDR2 as SYGVNS. Trimming removed 3 bases at V and 6 bases at J, with 11 bases between. The CDR3 length is 14 residues. CDR3 bases: TGTGCCAGCAGTGATAACAGGGCCGCCGGGGAGCTGTTTTTT. Protein: CASSDNRAAGELFF.

The chain combines TRBV5-1 with TRBJ1-2, with a weak D call TRBD1 (5 bases). Germline CDR1 reads SGHRS; CDR2 reads YFSETQ. This CDR3 has 14 residues. V gave up 0 bases and J gave up 4 bases, with 10 bases separating them. The CDR3 DNA sequence: TGCGCCAGCAGCTTGGAGGCTAGGGGCTATGGCTACACCTTC. Its translation: CASSLEARGYGYTF.

The chain joins TRBV13 to TRBJ1-5, with D perhaps TRBD1 (5 bases). The V gene's germline CDR1 is PRHDT and CDR2 FYEKMQ (reference sequence). V was pared by 5 bases and J by 11 bases, with 16 bases between. The CDR3 is 13 residues long. CDR3 nucleotides: TGTGCCAGCAGCACCTCGGGCCCGGGGGCCCAGCATTTT. Amino acids: CASSTSGPGAQHF.

This sequence joins TRBV2 and TRBJ1-1; D is ambiguous. Trimming pared 6 bases from V and 6 bases from J, leaving 11 bases between. This CDR3 is 12 amino acids long. Per germline, CDR1 SNHLY and CDR2 FYNNEI. The DNA of the CDR3 is TGTGCCAGCAGATTGGCGGTCGCTGAAGCTTTCTTT. It is translated as CASRLAVAEAFF.

Remarks on this clone: The sample has other DNA sequences that encode this CDR3 too. The chain couples TRBV18 to TRBJ1-3; tentative D call: TRBD1 (5 bases). This CDR3 comprises 14 residues. Per germline, CDR1 KGHSH and CDR2 LQKENI. V lost 4 bases and J 0 bases, leaving 7 bases between the germline ends. CDR3 in amino acids: CASSRGPSGNTIYF. The CDR3 DNA sequence: TGTGCCAGCTCACGGGGCCCCTCTGGAAACACCATATATTTT.